The 19 T cell receptor beta chains in this list originate from one sample, sequenced in a study of blood T cells in healthy people across ages. Through a sample-barcoded 5' primer and a J-beta primer mix, a second PCR was run for about 6 to 12 cycles. TCRdb processed the 5' RACE reads anew with MiXCR; each CDR3 protein has one entry. Of about 780,000 distinct CDR3 sequences in the sample, 20% to 30% were seen once. This same sample was also taken into another study, of T cells of mothers and their children.

Material: blood. The origin of the receptors is a boy between 10 and 17 years old in good health.

This clonotype was counted only a few times. The V gene is TRBV4-1, the J gene TRBJ2-7, with D possibly being TRBD1 (6 bases). The DNA end is more similar to TRBJ2-5, so the J call may be wrong. Germline assignment: CDR1 MGHRA and CDR2 YSYEKL. This CDR3 spans 16 amino acids. CDR3 coding DNA: TGCGCCAGCAGCCATTTTATGAGGCCAGGGGAAGAGACCCAGTACTTC. Its protein product is CASSHFMRPGEETQYF.

The chain employs TRBV5-1 and TRBJ2-5; D may correspond to TRBD1 or TRBD2 (5 bases each). The CDR3 loop spans 14 amino acids. The germline V gene has CDR1 SGHRS and CDR2 YFSETQ. V was trimmed by 4 bases and J by 3 bases, leaving 13 bases between them. CDR3 sequence: CASSAAGAKETQYF. Written as DNA, the CDR3 is TGCGCCAGCAGCGCAGCCGGGGCCAAAGAGACCCAGTACTTC.

This clonotype was found a few times. J is TRBJ1-4 and V is TRBV12-3 or TRBV12-4; TRBD1 might be the D (5 bases). Trimming stripped 1 base from V and 6 bases from J, with 27 bases between. The CDR3 length is 20 residues. CDR3 amino acids: CASSLGRGSKSWRSYEKLFF. The CDR3 nucleotides are TGTGCCAGCAGTTTAGGACGGGGCAGCAAGTCGTGGCGGTCGTATGAAAAACTGTTTTTT.

This chain connects TRBV7-9 to TRBJ2-5; 7 bases fit TRBD1. The DNA end is more similar to TRBJ2-1, so the J call may be wrong. Germline CDR1 reads SEHNR; CDR2 reads FQNEAQ (reference sequence). This CDR3 has 14 residues. CDR3 residues: CASSPQTGTNEQFF. The DNA for the CDR3 is TGTGCCAGCAGCCCCCAGACAGGGACGAATGAGCAGTTCTTC.

The chain is built from TRBV2 and TRBJ2-7; D is perhaps TRBD1 (6 bases). Germline V gene data show CDR1 as SNHLY and CDR2 as FYNNEI. Trimming took 2 bases from V and 3 from J, leaving 14 bases between them. The CDR3 is made up of 15 amino acids. The CDR3 nucleotides read TGTGCCAGCAGTGAAAGCTCGCAGGGGATCTACGAGCAGTACTTC. Its translation: CASSESSQGIYEQYF.

This chain connects TRBV24-1 to TRBJ2-3; D is possibly TRBD2 (7 bases). The CDR3 is 15 residues long. From germline, CDR1 is KGHDR and CDR2 SFDVKD. The V gene lost 5 bases and the J gene lost 2 bases, with 13 bases spanning the gap. The CDR3: CATSAAGANTDTQYF. CDR3 DNA: TGTGCCACCAGTGCCGCGGGGGCTAACACAGATACGCAGTATTTT.

This chain joins TRBV2 and TRBJ2-3; D is undetermined. The CDR3 totals 16 residues. Trimming pared 5 bases from V and 1 base from J, leaving 16 bases between. Germline V CDR1 and CDR2: SNHLY, FYNNEI. The CDR3 here is CASSSPQTERTDTQYF. The CDR3 DNA is TGTGCCAGCAGTTCACCACAGACCGAACGCACAGATACGCAGTATTTT.

The chain has TRBV5-5 and TRBJ2-7; either TRBD1 or TRBD2 may supply D (6 bases each). Germline CDR1 SGHKS, CDR2 YYEKEE (reference sequence). V lost 1 base and J lost 6, with 14 bases in between. The CDR3 is made up of 14 amino acids. The CDR3 loop is CASSLQQGLGEQYF. The CDR3 bases are TGTGCCAGCAGCTTGCAACAGGGACTGGGCGAGCAGTACTTC.

The chain couples TRBV6-5 to TRBJ2-5, with 8 positions matching TRBD2. J lost 2 bases, V lost 4 bases, and 12 bases had no gene match. Germline CDR1 MNHEY, CDR2 SVGAGI. The CDR3 covers 17 residues. CDR3 protein: CASSFRTSRNKQETQYF. DNA for the CDR3: TGTGCCAGCAGTTTCCGGACTAGCCGAAACAAACAAGAGACCCAGTACTTC.

The rearrangement links TRBV6-5 to TRBJ1-2; tentatively, D is TRBD1 (5 bases). The CDR3 contains 12 residues. CDR1 is MNHEY, CDR2 SVGAGI, per germline. Trimming took off 6 bases at V and 8 bases at J, with 13 bases between the two ends. The CDR3 protein is CASRSRGYGYTF. The DNA of the CDR3 is TGTGCCAGCAGATCACGGGGCTACGGCTACACCTTC.

This clonotype was seen a handful of times. The chain carries TRBV12-3 or TRBV12-4 and TRBJ1-3; D perhaps matches TRBD1 (5 bases). The length of the CDR3 is 14 residues. CDR3 sequence reads: CAFVRTSVGNTIYF. DNA of the CDR3: TGTGCTTTCGTCCGGACATCGGTCGGAAACACCATATATTTT.

This clonotype was observed a few times. The chain links TRBV20-1 to TRBJ2-4; a weak D match, TRBD2 (6 bases). This CDR3 region has 14 residues. V was pared by 1 base and J by 9 bases, with 16 bases between. Germline V gene data show CDR1 as DFQATT and CDR2 as SNEGSKA (reference sequence). Here the CDR3 reads CSARGTQAGGIQYF. CDR3 in DNA: TGCAGTGCTAGAGGGACCCAGGCCGGGGGCATTCAGTACTTC.

There are a few counts of this clonotype. This sequence joins TRBV7-2 and TRBJ2-7; the D call may be TRBD1 or TRBD2 (5 bases each). V gave up 3 bases and J gave up 0 bases, with 12 bases separating them. Germline CDR1 and CDR2: SGHTA and FQGNSA. The CDR3 is 15 amino acids. The chain's CDR3 is CASSFRDRSSYEQYF. Written as DNA, the CDR3 is TGTGCCAGCAGCTTCCGGGACCGGAGCTCCTACGAGCAGTACTTC.

Here the CDR3 reads CASSLDRYYGYTF. CDR3 bases: TGTGCCAGCAGCTTAGATAGGTACTATGGCTACACCTTC. This rearrangement joins TRBV11-2 to TRBJ1-2; unclear D gene. Germline V gives CDR1 SGHAT, CDR2 FQNNGV. The CDR3 runs to 13 residues. V was cut by 0 bases and J by 3 bases, with 5 bases left in between.

A few counts support this clonotype. The rearrangement joins TRBV27 to TRBJ2-7; 11 bases match TRBD1. With V trimmed by 0 bases and J by 1 base, 11 bases remained unmatched. This CDR3 comprises 19 residues. Germline values: CDR1 MNHEY, CDR2 SMNVEV (reference sequence). For the CDR3, the DNA is TGTGCCAGCAGTTTATCCGGGACAGGGGGAAAAAGGTTATCCTACGAGCAGTACTTC. As protein: CASSLSGTGGKRLSYEQYF.

This clonotype was observed a few times. This sequence joins TRBV11-2 and TRBJ2-7; the match to TRBD2 covers 11 bases. Per germline, CDR1 SGHAT and CDR2 FQNNGV. The CDR3 spans 15 residues. The V and J ends lost 4 bases and 2 bases, in that order; junction bases with no gene match: 4. CDR3 in amino acids: CASSSGLAETYEQYF. CDR3 DNA sequence: TGTGCCAGCAGCTCGGGACTAGCGGAAACCTACGAGCAGTACTTC.

This clonotype has just one count. This chain links TRBV7-9 with TRBJ2-4; perhaps D is TRBD1 or TRBD2 (5 bases each). Trimming cost V 0 bases and J 3 bases, with 12 bases left between them. The V gene's germline CDR1 is SEHNR and CDR2 FQNEAQ (reference sequence). CDR3 length: 16 residues. CDR3 coding DNA: TGTGCCAGCAGCTTAGCGAGCAGGGCGGGCAAAAACATTCAGTACTTC. Translating gives CASSLASRAGKNIQYF.

CDR3 amino acids: CASSLRTAYGYTF. CDR3 sequence (DNA): TGTGCCAGCAGCTTAAGGACAGCCTATGGCTACACCTTC. V usage is TRBV7-3 and J usage is TRBJ1-2; D perhaps matches TRBD1 (6 bases). Germline V gives CDR1 SGHTA, CDR2 FQGTGA. This CDR3 contains 13 residues. The V end was cut by 1 base, the J end by 4 bases, with 7 bases between.

This clonotype was recorded many times. The genes are TRBV12-3 or TRBV12-4 and TRBJ2-5, with 8 bases identical to TRBD2. Germline trimming cut 5 bases from V and 2 bases from J; bases unmatched to any gene: 4. The CDR3 consists of 14 residues. Here the CDR3 DNA reads TGTGCCAGCAGTCCGGGGGGGGGACAAGAGACCCAGTACTTC. Its protein product is CASSPGGGQETQYF.